The clone carrying this TCR beta chain has a handful of counts. Its antigen is undetermined. The record originates from a study of CD8 T cells in ankylosing spondylitis. Between the trimmed V and J ends, which lost 5 bases and 10 bases, there was a span of 17 bases. Germline V gene lookup returns CDR1 SGHVS and CDR2 FNYEAQ. There are 14 residues in the CDR3. Using quantitative 5'-RACE with molecular barcodes, the authors made TCR beta libraries. One entry per CDR3 protein, called by TCRdb with MiXCR from the 5' RACE reads. This sample has around 300,000 distinct CDR3 sequences, with about 15% found just once. General study findings and limits: Before this, some motif variants had been reported in reactive arthritis synovial fluid and blood. Reportedly, significant enrichment of disease-linked clones occurred in matched ankylosing spondylitis synovial fluid. Ankylosing spondylitis blood appeared to carry a characteristic TCR beta motif of several highly homologous variants.

This sequence originates from a male donor with ankylosing spondylitis or in good health (not recorded which). Sequenced material: blood, either unsorted or a sorted T cell fraction (not recorded which). V is TRBV7-6 and J is TRBJ1-4, with TRBD1 as a possible D gene (5 bases). The CDR3 protein is CASSQTPFQGKLFF. CDR3 coding DNA: TGTGCCAGCAGCCAGACCCCATTTCAGGGAAAACTGTTTTTT.